The T cell receptor beta chain described here comes from a study of beta chain features in type 1 diabetes. CDR1 and CDR2 (germline): SQVTM, ANQGSEA. There are 13 residues in the CDR3. J gave up 3 bases and V 7 bases, and 4 bases lay outside the gene matches. Of the isolated RNA, all was reverse transcribed, and so the sequenced material was expressed TCRB transcripts. Data came from immunoSEQ multiplex PCR; TCRdb stores just in-frame clones and leaves some out. Altogether around 430,000 clones are present, around 30% being singletons, with the ten largest covering 0.05% to 0.065%. Material for sequencing was naive CD4+ T cells from blood. V is TRBV29-1 and J is TRBJ2-4; 9 nucleotides match TRBD1. This receptor was identified in a man aged 18 to 35 in good health. CDR3 amino acids: CSGDREGKNIQYF. CDR3 in DNA: TGCAGCGGGGACAGGGAGGGCAAAAACATTCAGTACTTC. Looking up the rest from reference TRBV29-1 and TRBJ2-4 gives the full variable domain: SAVISQKPSRDICQRGTSLTIQCQVDSQVTMMFWYRQQPGQSLTLIATANQGSEATYESGFVIDKFPISRPNLTFSTLTVSNMSPEDSSIYLCSGDREGKNIQYFGAGTRLSVL.